This record covers a single T cell receptor beta chain. The antigen is unknown. Germline V gives CDR1 MDHEN, CDR2 SYDVKM. The CDR3 totals 14 residues. Trimming took off 10 bases at V and 2 bases at J, with 18 bases between the two ends. Once RNA had been extracted, it was reverse transcribed into cDNA to act as the sequencing template. Sequencing was performed with immunoSEQ multiplex PCR; in TCRdb, only in-frame clones are kept and a portion is missing. The data hold 80,000 or so clones, with roughly 70% observed a single time. The data originate from a study of CD8+ T cells in alopecia areata. Study details: The percentage of affected scalp area served as the score of severity for treated patients.

The sample's treatment: oral pan-JAK inhibitor, 5-10 mg twice daily. Study-wide results and caveats: Clarity of TCR sharing across patients fell short of that in mice, possibly HLA-related.

This sequence joins TRBV28 and TRBJ2-7; D remains ambiguous. The sequence was collected from a human donor with alopecia areata. The sequences come from CD8+ T cells sorted from blood, collected at week 24, from a patient treated with tofacitinib. The CDR3 sequence is CATAVDGPTYEQYF. The CDR3 bases are TGTGCCACCGCAGTTGACGGGCCGACCTACGAGCAGTACTTC.